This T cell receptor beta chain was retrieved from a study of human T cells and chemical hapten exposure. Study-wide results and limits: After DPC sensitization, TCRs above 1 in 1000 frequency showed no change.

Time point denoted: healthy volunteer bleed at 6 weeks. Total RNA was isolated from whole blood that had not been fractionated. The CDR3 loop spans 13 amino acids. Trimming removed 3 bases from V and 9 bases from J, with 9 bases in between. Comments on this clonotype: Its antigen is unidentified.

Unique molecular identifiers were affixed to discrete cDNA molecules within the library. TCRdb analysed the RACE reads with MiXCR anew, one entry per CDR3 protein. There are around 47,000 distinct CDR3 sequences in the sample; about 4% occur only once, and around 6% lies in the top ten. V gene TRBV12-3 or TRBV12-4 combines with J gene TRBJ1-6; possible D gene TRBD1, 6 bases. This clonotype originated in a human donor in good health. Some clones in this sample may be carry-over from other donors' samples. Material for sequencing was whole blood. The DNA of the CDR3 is TGTGCCAGCAGTTTGGGGGGGGCTTCACCCCTCCACTTT. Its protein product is CASSLGGASPLHF.